A selection of T cell receptor beta chains follows, all from one sample in a study of blood T cell repertoires in COVID-19. Some clones are missing from TCRdb's copy, which holds only in-frame ones; the method was immunoSEQ multiplex PCR. The data hold more than 150,000 clones, with approximately 90% observed a single time. Sample: peripheral blood. Receptors were obtained from a woman between 40 and 55 years old with acute or convalescent COVID-19. Each CDR3 is given with its conserved first and last residue. D genes are given only for firm matches. Where a row states a size, it is once, few, many or the class of an expanded clone; other rows omit it.

j_gene | d_gene | abundance | v_gene | CDR3nt | CDR3aa
TRBJ2-3 | NA | NA | TRBV11-2 | TGTGCCAGCAGCTTTTGGGGAGACACTAGCACAGATACGCAGTATTTT | CASSFWGDTSTDTQYF
TRBJ2-3 | TRBD2 | NA | TRBV5-1 | TGCGCCAGCAGCTTGGCCATGGGACTAGCGGGAGCAGGTACAGATACGCAGTATTTT | CASSLAMGLAGAGTDTQYF
TRBJ2-2 | TRBD1 | NA | TRBV2 | TGTGCCAGCAGTGAAGCGACAGGGTACGGGGAGCTGTTTTTT | CASSEATGYGELFF
TRBJ2-3 | NA | NA | TRBV3-1/TRBV3-2 | TGTGCCAGCAGCCAAATGTTAGCTAACACAGATACGCAGTATTTT | CASSQMLANTDTQYF
TRBJ2-7 | TRBD1 | NA | TRBV11-2 | TGTGCCAGCAGCTTAGTCGACGGACAGGGGCCATACGAGCAGTACTTC | CASSLVDGQGPYEQYF
TRBJ2-1 | NA | NA | TRBV19 | TGTGCCAGTAGTCTAAGCAGAGGCTCCTACAATGAGCAGTTCTTC | CASSLSRGSYNEQFF
TRBJ2-2 | TRBD2 | few | TRBV24-1 | TGTGCCACCAGTGAGGTCGGGAGGACCGGGGAGCTGTTTTTT | CATSEVGRTGELFF
TRBJ1-3 | NA | NA | TRBV19 | TGTGCCAGTAGTTTTTGGGTGGCGGCTGGAAACACCATATATTTT | CASSFWVAAGNTIYF
TRBJ1-1 | NA | NA | TRBV10-3 | TGTGCCATCAGTGAGAGTGGTGGGCGGGGAACTGAAGCTTTCTTT | CAISESGGRGTEAFF
TRBJ2-1 | NA | NA | TRBV27 | TGTGCCAGCAGTCGGAGCCCTAGCTCCTACAATGAGCAGTTCTTC | CASSRSPSSYNEQFF
TRBJ1-1 | TRBD1 | NA | TRBV5-1 | TGCGCCAGCAGCTTGGGCCAGGGGGAAACTGAAGCTTTCTTT | CASSLGQGETEAFF
TRBJ2-5 | TRBD1 | NA | TRBV6-5 | TGTGCCAGCAGTCGGGACAGGGTGGGGCAAGAGACCCAGTACTTC | CASSRDRVGQETQYF
TRBJ1-5 | NA | few | TRBV27 | TGTGCCAGCAGACTACAGGGCCTGAGCAATCAGCCCCAGCATTTT | CASRLQGLSNQPQHF
TRBJ2-7 | NA | NA | TRBV6-1 | TGTGCCAGCAGTGAATATATGACAGAGTACCCCTACGAGCAGTACTTC | CASSEYMTEYPYEQYF
TRBJ1-2 | NA | NA | TRBV28 | TGTGCCAACTCGGATCGGAGTAACTATGGCTACACCTTC | CANSDRSNYGYTF
TRBJ2-1 | NA | few | TRBV30 | TGTGCCTGGAGTGGAGACAGGCCCAATGAGCAGTTCTTC | CAWSGDRPNEQFF
TRBJ2-2 | TRBD2 | NA | TRBV30 | TGTGCCTGGAGGCGGGACTATTTGTCCGGGGAGCTGTTTTTT | CAWRRDYLSGELFF
TRBJ1-2 | NA | NA | TRBV5-1 | TGCGCCAGCAGCCGTTCGGCTCAGGGTAGGGATAACTATGGCTACACCTTC | CASSRSAQGRDNYGYTF
TRBJ2-2 | NA | NA | TRBV19 | TGTGCCAGTACGTTACTCTTGTCCGGGGAGCTGTTTTTT | CASTLLLSGELFF
TRBJ2-7 | NA | NA | TRBV23-1 | TGCGCCAGCAGTCAATCTATAGGGGACTCCTACGAGCAGTACTTC | CASSQSIGDSYEQYF
TRBJ2-3 | NA | once | TRBV11-2 | TGTGCCAGCAGCCACGAAGTTAGGCGCGGGGGCACAGATACGCAGTATTTT | CASSHEVRRGGTDTQYF
TRBJ2-1 | TRBD2 | NA | TRBV7-3 | TGTGCCAGCAGCGAAACTAGCGGGAGTGTGTATGAGCAGTTCTTC | CASSETSGSVYEQFF
TRBJ2-5 | NA | few | TRBV21-1 | TGTGCCAGCAGCAGACAGACGAACCCAGCAAGCCAAGAGACCCAGTACTTC | CASSRQTNPASQETQYF
TRBJ2-1 | TRBD2 | NA | TRBV9 | TGTGCCAGCAGCACCCCTAGCGGGAGCTCCTACAATGAGCAGTTCTTC | CASSTPSGSSYNEQFF
TRBJ2-7 | NA | few | TRBV29-1 | TGCAGCGTTGGGCAGGATTCCTACGAGCAGTACTTC | CSVGQDSYEQYF
TRBJ1-6 | TRBD1 | NA | TRBV19 | TGTGCCAGCGGGACAGACTCCTATAATTCACCCCTCCACTTT | CASGTDSYNSPLHF
TRBJ2-2 | NA | NA | TRBV6-6 | TGTGCCAGCAGTCGGATTTTGGGGGGAACGAACACCGGGGAGCTGTTTTTT | CASSRILGGTNTGELFF
TRBJ2-4 | TRBD2 | NA | TRBV10-1 | TGCGCCAGGAGGACTAGCGGGTGCTTAGCCAAAAACATTCAGTACTTC | CARRTSGCLAKNIQYF
TRBJ2-7 | NA | NA | TRBV3-1/TRBV3-2 | TGTGCCAGCAGCCAAGTATCAGGGTACGAGCAGTACTTC | CASSQVSGYEQYF
TRBJ2-7 | TRBD1 | NA | TRBV10-3 | TGTGCCATCAAAGCCTCCTCCGGGACAGGGGGGAAAGAGCAGTACTTC | CAIKASSGTGGKEQYF
TRBJ2-7 | TRBD2 | NA | TRBV25-1 | TGTGCCAGCAGTGACCACACCGGGACTAGCGGCTACGAGCAGTACTTC | CASSDHTGTSGYEQYF
TRBJ1-5 | TRBD1 | few | TRBV27 | TGTGCCAGCAGCCCAGGACAGGTCAATCAGCCCCAGCATTTT | CASSPGQVNQPQHF
TRBJ2-1 | NA | NA | TRBV6-5 | TGTGCCAGCAGACGGGCGGGCCCGGCCTACAATGAGCAGTTCTTC | CASRRAGPAYNEQFF
TRBJ1-5 | NA | NA | TRBV15 | TGTGCCACCAGCAGAGTCGCAGGGGGCAATCAGCCCCAGCATTTT | CATSRVAGGNQPQHF
TRBJ2-7 | TRBD2 | NA | TRBV3-1/TRBV3-2 | TGTGCCAGCAGCCAAGAGTTAACTAGCGGGAGCTACGAGCAGTACTTC | CASSQELTSGSYEQYF
TRBJ2-7 | NA | NA | TRBV2 | TGTGCCAGCAGTGCAGGACAGATCTACGAGCAGTACTTC | CASSAGQIYEQYF
TRBJ2-3 | TRBD2 | once | TRBV5-1 | TGCGCCAGCAGCCCTCCAAGTAGCGGGGGGGCCCGAACGCAGTATTTT | CASSPPSSGGARTQYF
TRBJ2-7 | TRBD1 | few | TRBV29-1 | TGCAGCATCCGGGACAGGCTTACCTACGAGCAGTACTTC | CSIRDRLTYEQYF
TRBJ1-1 | TRBD1 | NA | TRBV6-5 | TGTGCCAGCAGTTATAGTACAGGGGTCGATCTCACTGAAGCTTTCTTT | CASSYSTGVDLTEAFF
TRBJ2-3 | TRBD2 | NA | TRBV10-3 | TGTGCCATCAGTGAAAGCGGGAAACCGTACACAGATACGCAGTATTTT | CAISESGKPYTDTQYF
TRBJ2-7 | TRBD2 | NA | TRBV4-2 | TGTGCCAGCAGCCAAGATCTAGCGGGGAGCTCCTACGAGCAGTACTTC | CASSQDLAGSSYEQYF
TRBJ2-2 | NA | NA | TRBV2 | TGTGCCAGCAGTATAATTACCGGGGAGCTGTTTTTT | CASSIITGELFF
TRBJ2-2 | TRBD2 | NA | TRBV7-3 | TGTGCCAGCAGCTTGTTGGCGGGAGGGGCCGGGGAGCTGTTTTTT | CASSLLAGGAGELFF
TRBJ1-2 | TRBD1 | few | TRBV5-1 | TGCGCCAGCAGCTTGGAAGCCCTCTCAGGGGGCGATGGCTACACCTTC | CASSLEALSGGDGYTF
TRBJ1-5 | NA | NA | TRBV7-2 | TGTGCCAGCAGCCCCCGGACAGTACGCAATCAGCCCCAGCATTTT | CASSPRTVRNQPQHF
TRBJ1-1 | NA | NA | TRBV5-6 | TGTGCCAGCAGCTTGCGTTCGAACACTGAAGCTTTCTTT | CASSLRSNTEAFF
TRBJ2-2 | NA | NA | TRBV5-8 | TGTGCCAGCAGCTTGAGAGGGAACACCGGGGAGCTGTTTTTT | CASSLRGNTGELFF
TRBJ2-1 | TRBD2 | NA | TRBV7-9 | TGTGCCAGCAGCATGGGACTAGCGGGGGCTCGTGTTGAGCAGTTCTTC | CASSMGLAGARVEQFF
TRBJ2-7 | TRBD2 | NA | TRBV11-2 | TGTGCCAGCAGCTCTGGACTAGCGGGAGACGAGCAGTACTTC | CASSSGLAGDEQYF
TRBJ1-4 | NA | NA | TRBV5-4 | TGTGCCAGCAGCTTGGTCGGGGATAGTGAAAAACTGTTTTTT | CASSLVGDSEKLFF
TRBJ2-2 | TRBD1 | NA | TRBV5-8 | TGTGCCAGCAGCAAGGGACAGATTATGAACACCGGGGAGCTGTTTTTT | CASSKGQIMNTGELFF
TRBJ1-4 | NA | NA | TRBV4-2 | TGTGCCAGCAGCCAAGTTGGAGGGACTAATGAAAAACTGTTTTTT | CASSQVGGTNEKLFF
TRBJ1-2 | NA | NA | TRBV19 | TGTGCCAGTAGTATGGTACAGGGAGCTACCTATGGCTACACCTTC | CASSMVQGATYGYTF
TRBJ2-1 | TRBD2 | NA | TRBV4-1 | TGCGCCAGCAGCCAAGCTCTAGCGGGGGTATACAATGAGCAGTTCTTC | CASSQALAGVYNEQFF